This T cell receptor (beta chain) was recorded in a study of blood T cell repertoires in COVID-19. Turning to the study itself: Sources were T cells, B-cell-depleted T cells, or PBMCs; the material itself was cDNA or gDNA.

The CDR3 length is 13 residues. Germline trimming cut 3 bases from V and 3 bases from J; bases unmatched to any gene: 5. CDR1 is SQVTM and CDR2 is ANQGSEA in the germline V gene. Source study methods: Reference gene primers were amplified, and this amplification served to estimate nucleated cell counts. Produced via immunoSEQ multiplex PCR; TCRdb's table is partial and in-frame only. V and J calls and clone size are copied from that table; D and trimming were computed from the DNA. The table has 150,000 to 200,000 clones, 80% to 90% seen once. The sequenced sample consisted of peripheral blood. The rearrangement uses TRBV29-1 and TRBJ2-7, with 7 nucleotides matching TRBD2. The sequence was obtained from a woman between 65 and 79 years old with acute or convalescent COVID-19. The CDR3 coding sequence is TGCAGCGTTGACATGGGAGGGAACTACGAGCAGTACTTC. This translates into CSVDMGGNYEQYF.